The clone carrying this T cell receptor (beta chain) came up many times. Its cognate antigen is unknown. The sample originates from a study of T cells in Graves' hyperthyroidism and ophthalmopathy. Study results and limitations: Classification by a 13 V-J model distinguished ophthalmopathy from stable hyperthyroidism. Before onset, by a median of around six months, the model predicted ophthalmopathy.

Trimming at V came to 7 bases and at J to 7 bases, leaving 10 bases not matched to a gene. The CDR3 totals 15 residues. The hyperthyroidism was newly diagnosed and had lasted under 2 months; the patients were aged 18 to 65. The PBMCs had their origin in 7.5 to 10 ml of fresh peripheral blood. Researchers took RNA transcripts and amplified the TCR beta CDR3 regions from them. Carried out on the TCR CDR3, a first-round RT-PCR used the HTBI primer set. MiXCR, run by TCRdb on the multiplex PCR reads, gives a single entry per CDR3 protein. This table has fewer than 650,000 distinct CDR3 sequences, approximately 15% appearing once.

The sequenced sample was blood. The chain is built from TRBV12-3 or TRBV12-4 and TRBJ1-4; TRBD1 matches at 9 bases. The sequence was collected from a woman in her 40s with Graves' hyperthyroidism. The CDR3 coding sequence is TGTGCCAGCAATCCCACAGGGGGCGGGGGTGAAAAACTGTTTTTT. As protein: CASNPTGGGGEKLFF.